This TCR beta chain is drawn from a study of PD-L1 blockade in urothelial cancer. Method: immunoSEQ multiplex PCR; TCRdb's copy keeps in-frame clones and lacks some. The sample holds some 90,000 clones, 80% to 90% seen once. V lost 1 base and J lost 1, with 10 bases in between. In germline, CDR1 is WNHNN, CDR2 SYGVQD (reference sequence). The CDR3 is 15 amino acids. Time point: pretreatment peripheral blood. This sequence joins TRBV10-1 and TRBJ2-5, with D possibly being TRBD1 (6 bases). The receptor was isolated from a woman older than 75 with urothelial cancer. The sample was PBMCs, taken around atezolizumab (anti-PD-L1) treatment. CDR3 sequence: CASSEFTGIQETQYF. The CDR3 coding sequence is TGCGCCAGCAGTGAGTTTACAGGGATCCAAGAGACCCAGTACTTC.